These 17 T cell receptor beta chains were sequenced from one sample in a study of control samples from healthy donors and cancer patients (dated by TCRdb to 2019 to 2021). Libraries were made using the immunoSEQ multiplex PCR assay. TCRdb retrieved this table from immuneACCESS and kept in-frame rearrangements only. Not all clones are present; in checked studies, unresolved V genes account for under half, and no reason is known for the remainder. This sample lists approximately 120,000 clones; 90% were detected once. 3.5% to 4.5% of the sample is held by the ten biggest clonotypes. Source material: blood. Every receptor here comes from a human donor in good health. The donor label of this sample is uncertain.

The chain recombines TRBV18 with TRBJ1-1; D may be TRBD1 (6 bases). Deletions cut 7 bases from V and 1 base from J, with 13 bases between. The germline CDR1 and CDR2 sequences are KGHSH and LQKENI. This CDR3 comprises 14 residues. DNA for the CDR3: TGTGCCAGCTTTCAGGGGTCGGGGAACACTGAAGCTTTCTTT. Its protein is CASFQGSGNTEAFF.

The V gene is TRBV4-3, the J gene TRBJ2-1; 8 positions match TRBD2. The CDR3 covers 15 residues. J gave up 2 bases and V 3 bases, and 3 bases lay outside the gene matches. Germline-derived CDR1 and CDR2 are LGHNA and YSLEER. CDR3 nucleotide sequence: TGCGCCAGCAGCCAGGGGACTAGTGCCTACAATGAGCAGTTCTTC. It is translated as CASSQGTSAYNEQFF.

The chain has TRBV2 and TRBJ1-4; tentatively, D is TRBD1 (6 bases). This CDR3 is 14 amino acids long. V lost 4 bases to trimming and J lost 8 bases, with 14 bases between them. In germline, CDR1 is SNHLY, CDR2 FYNNEI. In DNA, the CDR3 is TGTGCCAGCAGTGGTTATGGGGGGCGGGAAAAACTGTTTTTT. The encoded protein is CASSGYGGREKLFF.

CDR3 region: CATSDFRGTQYF. The CDR3 DNA is TGTGCCACCAGTGATTTTAGGGGAACCCAGTACTTC. This chain connects TRBV24-1 to TRBJ2-5, with TRBD1 as a possible D gene (5 bases). The CDR3 contains 12 residues. Germline V CDR1 and CDR2: KGHDR, SFDVKD. V was trimmed by 1 base and J by 8 bases, leaving 7 bases between them.

V usage is TRBV2 and J usage is TRBJ2-3; tentatively, D is TRBD1 or TRBD2 (5 bases each). Germline CDR1 SNHLY, CDR2 FYNNEI. V lost 7 bases and J lost 1, with 15 bases in between. This CDR3 comprises 15 residues. DNA of the CDR3: TGTGCCAGCAAACCTGAGGGGCTTGGCACAGATACGCAGTATTTT. As protein: CASKPEGLGTDTQYF.

This rearrangement joins TRBV2 to TRBJ2-1; 7 bases line up with TRBD1. The CDR3 has 15 amino acids. CDR1 is SNHLY, CDR2 FYNNEI, per germline. Germline trimming cut 6 bases from V and 0 bases from J; bases unmatched to any gene: 5. The CDR3 loop reads CASRDRESSYNEQFF. The CDR3 nucleotides are TGTGCCAGCAGAGACAGGGAGAGCTCCTACAATGAGCAGTTCTTC.

This chain joins TRBV21-1 and TRBJ2-7; no DNA check was done on the table's D call, TRBD2. TRBV21-1 is termed a pseudogene. CDR3 size: 16 residues. CDR3 in amino acids: CASLRGGAAGLYEQYF. The CDR3 DNA reads as TGTGCCAGCCTTAGGGGGGGGGCGGCAGGACTCTACGAGCAGTACTTC.

CDR3 sequence: CASIPSGGARETQYF. The DNA of the CDR3 is TGTGCCAGCATCCCTAGCGGGGGGGCTCGAGAGACCCAGTACTTC. V is TRBV7-2 and J is TRBJ2-5; 12 nucleotides match TRBD2. The CDR3 consists of 15 residues. V lost 7 bases, J lost 4 bases, and 7 bases stayed unmatched. The germline V gene encodes CDR1 SGHTA and CDR2 FQGNSA.

The rearrangement joins TRBV5-6 to TRBJ1-4; 8 bases are a match to TRBD1. V lost 4 bases, J lost 6 bases, and 5 bases stayed unmatched. CDR3 size: 14 residues. Germline lookup yields CDR1 SGHDT and CDR2 YYEEEE. CDR3 DNA sequence: TGTGCCAGCAGCATGAGACAGGGGTATGAAAAACTGTTTTTT. This sequence encodes CASSMRQGYEKLFF.

The chain joins TRBV6-1 to TRBJ1-1; TRBD1 agrees at 8 bases. There are 17 residues in the CDR3. Per the germline V gene, CDR1 is MNHNS and CDR2 is SASEGT. With V trimmed by 2 bases and J by 5 bases, 13 bases remained unmatched. CDR3 sequence (DNA): TGTGCCAGCAGTGAACCCGGACAGGGACTGGTTGCGACTGAAGCTTTCTTT. It encodes CASSEPGQGLVATEAFF.

This clone was observed a handful of times. CDR3 protein: CASSPGAGTETQYF. The CDR3, as DNA: TGTGCCAGCTCACCTGGGGCAGGGACGGAGACCCAGTACTTC. The V and J genes are TRBV18 and TRBJ2-5; D could derive from TRBD1 or TRBD2 (5 bases each). CDR3 size: 14 residues. Germline assignment: CDR1 KGHSH and CDR2 LQKENI. The V end lost 3 bases, the J end lost 5 bases, and 13 bases lay between the germline ends.

The rearrangement uses TRBV5-4 and TRBJ1-1; weak D call: TRBD1 (5 bases). V was shortened by 0 bases and J by 7 bases, with 13 bases between the two germline ends. This CDR3 is built from 14 residues. Per germline, CDR1 SGHNT and CDR2 YYREEE (reference sequence). CDR3 loop: CASSLGGMGREAFF. The CDR3, as DNA: TGTGCCAGCAGCTTGGGGGGGATGGGACGTGAAGCTTTCTTT. Using reference TRBV5-4 and TRBJ1-1 for the parts outside the CDR3, the full variable domain is ETGVTQSPTHLIKTRGQQVTLRCSSQSGHNTVSWYQQALGQGPQFIFQYYREEENGRGNFPPRFSGLQFPNYSSELNVNALELDDSALYLCASSLGGMGREAFFGQGTRLTVV.

The rearrangement uses TRBV14 and TRBJ1-2; D remains unclear. Germline-derived CDR1 and CDR2 are SGHDN and FVKESK. V lost 4 bases, J lost 4 bases, and 16 bases lay in between. The CDR3 extends over 15 amino acids. CDR3 in DNA: TGTGCCAGCAGCCCCGGCATTCAACACGGCTATGGCTACACCTTC. Protein: CASSPGIQHGYGYTF.

The rearrangement joins TRBV3-1 (or the pseudogene TRBV3-2) to TRBJ1-4, with D perhaps TRBD1 (6 bases). This CDR3 region has 14 residues. Germline CDR1 is LGHDT and CDR2 is YNNKEL (reference sequence). V was trimmed by 3 bases and J by 7 bases, leaving 12 bases between them. CDR3 bases: TGTGCCAGCAGCCAGGAAGGGGGTGGTGAAAAACTGTTTTTT. Translated, it gives CASSQEGGGEKLFF.

The genes are TRBV11-2 and TRBJ2-2; weak D call: TRBD2 (6 bases). CDR3 length: 18 amino acids. Deletions cut 5 bases from V and 0 bases from J, with 19 bases between. Germline V gene sequence: CDR1 SGHAT, CDR2 FQNNGV. In DNA, the CDR3 is TGTGCCAGCAGCAAAGCCCCTCGGGGGATTCCGAACACCGGGGAGCTGTTTTTT. Amino acid sequence: CASSKAPRGIPNTGELFF.

The chain carries TRBV7-2 and TRBJ2-3; 9 nucleotides line up with TRBD2. J gave up 6 bases and V 3 bases, and 10 bases lay outside the gene matches. CDR3 length: 16 amino acids. The germline V gene has CDR1 SGHTA and CDR2 FQGNSA. In DNA form, the CDR3 reads TGTGCCAGCAGCTTGGGCGGGGGGGCAACTCCGGATACGCAGTATTTT. It translates to CASSLGGGATPDTQYF.

The gene calls are TRBV6-5 and TRBJ2-3; 9 bases map to TRBD2. CDR1 MNHEY and CDR2 SVGAGI come from the germline V gene. Trimming removed 10 bases from V and 4 bases from J; junction bases left unmatched: 3. The CDR3 extends over 12 amino acids. CDR3: CATGTSSDTQYF. The CDR3 bases are TGTGCCACCGGGACTAGCTCAGATACGCAGTATTTT.